The 5 T cell receptor beta chains in this list originate from one sample, sequenced in a study of shared clonotypes between healthy human individuals. Sequenced by immunoSEQ multiplex PCR; TCRdb stores in-frame clones only, minus some. The sample contains 2.3 million or so clones, 85% to 95% of which appear only once. Sequences were obtained from naive CD4+ T cells from PBMCs. The subset: CD45RA+ positively selected. These receptors were obtained from a man between 18 and 29 years old in good health. Some clones in this sample may be carry-over from other donors' samples.

In its sample, this clone was seen once. J is TRBJ2-5 and V is TRBV6-5; no clear D. The CDR3 sequence is 11 residues long. The germline gives CDR1 MNHEY, CDR2 SVGAGI. V was cut by 5 bases and J by 5 bases, with 6 bases left in between. CDR3 in DNA: TGTGCCAGCAGTCACCGGGAGACCCAGTACTTC. Protein sequence: CASSHRETQYF.

The rearrangement uses TRBV18 and TRBJ1-2; D is uncertain. The CDR3 consists of 15 residues. The V gene's germline CDR1 is KGHSH and CDR2 LQKENI. Trimming took off 1 base at V and 4 bases at J, with 13 bases between the two ends. The CDR3 DNA follows: TGTGCCAGCTCACCACAGATTCTCTCGGGCTATGGCTACACCTTC. The encoded protein is CASSPQILSGYGYTF.

This rearrangement joins TRBV19 to TRBJ2-1; 8 positions agree with TRBD2. The CDR3 spans 16 residues. With 9 bases clipped from V and 5 bases from J, the junction kept 15 bases outside the gene matches. CDR1 and CDR2 (germline): LNHDA, SQIVND (reference sequence). The CDR3 bases are TGTGCCAGCTCAGGGGCGGGAGGACCTAGAAACAATGAGCAGTTCTTC. It is translated as CASSGAGGPRNNEQFF.

J is TRBJ2-2 and V is TRBV7-9; 9 bases map to TRBD1. Per the germline V gene, CDR1 is SEHNR and CDR2 is FQNEAQ (reference sequence). The CDR3 totals 17 residues. After removal of 5 bases from V and 10 bases from J, the junction contained 17 bases not matched to a gene. CDR3 in amino acids: CASSLLQGGQGSEELFF. Written as DNA, the CDR3 is TGTGCCAGCAGCCTTTTACAGGGGGGACAGGGTTCTGAGGAGCTGTTTTTT.

Concerning this clone itself: At the DNA level, this CDR3 is encoded by other sequences in the same sample as well. This chain links TRBV5-1 with TRBJ1-1; no reliable D call. V was shortened by 0 bases and J by 0 bases, with 6 bases between the two germline ends. Looked up from germline, CDR1 is SGHRS and CDR2 is YFSETQ. The CDR3 spans 14 residues. CDR3 amino acids: CASSLGAVNTEAFF. CDR3 in DNA: TGCGCCAGCAGCTTGGGGGCGGTGAACACTGAAGCTTTCTTT. Filled out from reference TRBV5-1 and TRBJ1-1, the complete variable domain reads KAGVTQTPRYLIKTRGQQVTLSCSPISGHRSVSWYQQTPGQGLQFLFEYFSETQRNKGNFPGRFSGRQFSNSRSEMNVSTLELGDSALYLCASSLGAVNTEAFFGQGTRLTVV.